Below are 7 T cell receptor beta chains sequenced from a single sample in a study of cytomegalovirus exposure and HLA in healthy donors. PCR employed 60 Vbeta and 13 Jbeta primers. Assay: immunoSEQ multiplex PCR; the TCRdb copy retains only in-frame clones and omits some. The data contain more than 95,000 clones, more than 60% of them singletons. Sequencing input: PBMCs. All receptors come from a man aged 25 to 45 in good health and CMV-seronegative.

The chain employs TRBV10-3 and TRBJ2-1; D perhaps matches TRBD1 (6 bases). The CDR3 length is 13 residues. In germline, CDR1 is ENHRY, CDR2 SYGVKD. V was trimmed by 4 bases and J by 3 bases, leaving 7 bases between them. The CDR3 DNA follows: TGTGCCATCAGTGGGGGGCTCTACAATGAGCAGTTCTTC. It yields the protein CAISGGLYNEQFF.

As DNA, the CDR3 is TGTGCCTGGAGTCCAGGGGCGGAAGAGACCCAGTACTTC. Translation: CAWSPGAEETQYF. The J gene is TRBJ2-5, the V gene TRBV30; a possible D gene is TRBD1 (6 bases). Germline V gene sequence: CDR1 GTSNPN, CDR2 SVGIG (reference sequence). This CDR3 is built from 13 residues. The V and J ends lost 2 bases and 3 bases respectively, with 10 bases between them.

The CDR3 loop reads CASSPPCGMNTEAFF. The CDR3 DNA reads as TGCGCCAGCAGTCCCCCCTGCGGAATGAACACTGAAGCTTTCTTT. This sequence joins TRBV23-1 and TRBJ1-1, with D unclear. TRBV23-1 is recorded as an ORF, its role being uncertain. The V and J ends lost 4 bases and 0 bases respectively, with 12 bases between them. This CDR3 has 15 residues.

The rearrangement joins TRBV19 to TRBJ2-5; 10 nucleotides line up with TRBD1. From germline, CDR1 is LNHDA and CDR2 SQIVND (reference sequence). The CDR3 covers 13 residues. Germline trimming cut 10 bases from V and 5 bases from J; bases unmatched to any gene: 7. For the CDR3, the DNA is TGTGCCACCGGGACAGGGGCGGGGGAGACCCAGTACTTC. This encodes CATGTGAGETQYF. The full variable domain, with the rest looked up from reference TRBV19 and TRBJ2-5, is DGGITQSPKYLFRKEGQNVTLSCEQNLNHDAMYWYRQDPGQGLRLIYYSQIVNDFQKGDIAEGYSVSREKKESFPLTVTSAQKNPTAFYLCATGTGAGETQYFGPGTRLLVL.

This chain links TRBV6-1 with TRBJ2-1; 10 nucleotides agree with TRBD1. The CDR3 covers 14 residues. The J segment lost 7 bases and the V segment lost 4 bases, leaving 4 bases of the junction unmatched. Germline V gives CDR1 MNHNS, CDR2 SASEGT. The CDR3 loop is CASSGRTGGNEQFF. The DNA for the CDR3 is TGTGCCAGCAGTGGCCGGACAGGGGGAAATGAGCAGTTCTTC.

This clone was observed a single time. The chain employs TRBV28 and TRBJ1-1; weak D call: TRBD1 (6 bases). Germline V gene data show CDR1 as MDHEN and CDR2 as SYDVKM. V shed 4 bases and J shed 8 bases, with 14 bases lying between them. There are 13 residues in the CDR3. In nucleotides, the CDR3 is TGTGCCAGCAGTTCCCCCACGACAGGCGAAGCTTTCTTT. This encodes CASSSPTTGEAFF.

The gene calls are TRBV28 and TRBJ2-1, with D maybe TRBD2 (7 bases). Germline V lookup: CDR1 MDHEN, CDR2 SYDVKM. The CDR3 contains 17 residues. V lost 4 bases and J lost 7, with 23 bases in between. The CDR3 loop is CASSSPLGGGRPNEQFF. Written as DNA, the CDR3 is TGTGCCAGCAGTTCCCCCCTCGGGGGCGGGAGACCGAATGAGCAGTTCTTC. Complete variable domain (other parts from reference TRBV28 and TRBJ2-1): DVKVTQSSRYLVKRTGEKVFLECVQDMDHENMFWYRQDPGLGLRLIYFSYDVKMKEKGDIPEGYSVSREKKERFSLILESASTNQTSMYLCASSSPLGGGRPNEQFFGPGTRLTVL.